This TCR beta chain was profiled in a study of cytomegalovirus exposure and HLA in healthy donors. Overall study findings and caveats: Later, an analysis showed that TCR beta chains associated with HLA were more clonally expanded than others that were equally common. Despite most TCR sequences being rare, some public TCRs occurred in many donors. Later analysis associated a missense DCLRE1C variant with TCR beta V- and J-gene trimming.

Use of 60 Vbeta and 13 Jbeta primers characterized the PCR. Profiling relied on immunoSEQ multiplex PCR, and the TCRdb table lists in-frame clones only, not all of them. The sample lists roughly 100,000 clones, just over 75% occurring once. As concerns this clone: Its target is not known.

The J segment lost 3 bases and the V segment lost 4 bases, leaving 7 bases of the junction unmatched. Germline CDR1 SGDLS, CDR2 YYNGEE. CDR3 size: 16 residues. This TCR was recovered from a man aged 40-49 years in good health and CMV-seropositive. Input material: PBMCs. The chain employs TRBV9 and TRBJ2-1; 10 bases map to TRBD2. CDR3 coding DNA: TGTGCCAGCAGCCCCCTGCGGACTAGCGGCTACAATGAGCAGTTCTTC. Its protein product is CASSPLRTSGYNEQFF. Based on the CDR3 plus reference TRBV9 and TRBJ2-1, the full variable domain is DSGVTQTPKHLITATGQRVTLRCSPRSGDLSVYWYQQSLDQGLQFLIQYYNGEERAKGNILERFSAQQFPDLHSELNLSSLELGDSALYFCASSPLRTSGYNEQFFGPGTRLTVL.